A single sample gave rise to the 7 T cell receptor beta chains below, sequenced in a study of beta chain features in type 1 diabetes. Study outcomes and limitations: A moderate, significant TCRB CDR3 shortening appeared in type 1 diabetes across four CD4+ subsets.

Investigators reverse transcribed all isolated RNA, so they sequenced expressed TCRB transcripts. Generated by immunoSEQ multiplex PCR, the TCRdb table keeps only in-frame clones and is missing some. The data show about 25,000 clones, 68% seen once. Their recognized antigens are unknown. The sequencing input was stem cell memory CD4+ T cells from blood. The receptors were sampled from a woman aged 40 to 55 with type 1 diabetes.

This clone turned up a few times. The V gene is TRBV11-1, the J gene TRBJ2-2; 7 positions agree with TRBD1. Germline V gene data show CDR1 as SGHAT and CDR2 as FQDESV (reference sequence). The junction had 12 bases not matched to a gene; V was cut back by 6 bases and J by 2 bases. The CDR3 totals 17 residues. The CDR3 reads CASRHRDSRKNTGELFF. In nucleotides, the CDR3 is TGTGCCAGCAGGCACCGGGACAGCAGAAAAAACACCGGGGAGCTGTTTTTT. The full variable domain, completed using reference TRBV11-1 and TRBJ2-2, is EAEVAQSPRYKITEKSQAVAFWCDPISGHATLYWYRQILGQGPELLVQFQDESVVDDSQLPKDRFSAERLKGVDSTLKIQPAELGDSAMYLCASRHRDSRKNTGELFFGEGSRLTVL.

This clone was counted between two and nine times. The chain employs TRBV2 and TRBJ1-2; 8 bases line up with TRBD1. Germline values: CDR1 SNHLY, CDR2 FYNNEI. The CDR3 contains 14 residues. J gave up 5 bases and V 9 bases, and 11 bases lay outside the gene matches. The CDR3 protein is CASTADRGPYGYTF. The CDR3 coding sequence is TGTGCCAGTACCGCCGACAGGGGCCCTTATGGCTACACCTTC.

The gene calls are TRBV4-1 and TRBJ2-7, with TRBD2 matching 9 bases. The V gene end was trimmed by 4 bases and the J gene end by 4 bases; junction bases not matched to a gene: 8. Germline CDR1 MGHRA, CDR2 YSYEKL. The CDR3 is 15 residues long. Here the CDR3 reads CASSLATSGEYEQYF. In nucleotides, the CDR3 is TGCGCCAGCAGCCTCGCGACTAGCGGCGAGTACGAGCAGTACTTC.

This clone showed up just a few times. The chain recombines TRBV19 with TRBJ2-1; D gene ambiguous. CDR3 size: 11 residues. Between the trimmed V and J ends, which lost 4 bases and 9 bases, there was a span of 7 bases. The germline CDR1 and CDR2 sequences are LNHDA and SQIVND (reference sequence). The CDR3 DNA reads as TGTGCCAGTAGTAAAGCCGGTGAGCAGTTCTTC. It encodes CASSKAGEQFF.

The J gene is TRBJ2-7, the V gene TRBV28; TRBD1 might be the D (6 bases). Germline V CDR1 and CDR2: MDHEN, SYDVKM. The V end lost 3 bases, the J end lost 2 bases, and 14 bases lay between the germline ends. CDR3 size: 15 residues. DNA for the CDR3: TGTGCCAGCAGTTTCCCCTCGGACAGAGCCTACGAGCAGTACTTC. Its translation is CASSFPSDRAYEQYF.

The rearrangement uses TRBV9 and TRBJ1-1; perhaps TRBD1 as D (5 bases). Germline CDR1 and CDR2: SGDLS and YYNGEE. Trimming took 0 bases from V and 6 from J, leaving 12 bases between them. This CDR3 has 14 residues. CDR3 bases: TGTGCCAGCAGCGTAGCTCCGGGGGAGGCTGAAGCTTTCTTT. It translates to CASSVAPGEAEAFF. The entire variable domain, with the rest obtained from reference TRBV9 and TRBJ1-1, is as follows: DSGVTQTPKHLITATGQRVTLRCSPRSGDLSVYWYQQSLDQGLQFLIQYYNGEERAKGNILERFSAQQFPDLHSELNLSSLELGDSALYFCASSVAPGEAEAFFGQGTRLTVV.

The chain is built from TRBV4-3 and TRBJ2-5; TRBD2 aligns across 12 bases. From germline, CDR1 is LGHNA and CDR2 YSLEER. This CDR3 spans 16 amino acids. The ends lost 1 base at V and 5 bases at J; junction bases unmatched: 5. The CDR3 spells CASSQGLAGEGETQYF. CDR3 in DNA: TGCGCCAGCAGCCAAGGACTAGCGGGGGAGGGGGAGACCCAGTACTTC.